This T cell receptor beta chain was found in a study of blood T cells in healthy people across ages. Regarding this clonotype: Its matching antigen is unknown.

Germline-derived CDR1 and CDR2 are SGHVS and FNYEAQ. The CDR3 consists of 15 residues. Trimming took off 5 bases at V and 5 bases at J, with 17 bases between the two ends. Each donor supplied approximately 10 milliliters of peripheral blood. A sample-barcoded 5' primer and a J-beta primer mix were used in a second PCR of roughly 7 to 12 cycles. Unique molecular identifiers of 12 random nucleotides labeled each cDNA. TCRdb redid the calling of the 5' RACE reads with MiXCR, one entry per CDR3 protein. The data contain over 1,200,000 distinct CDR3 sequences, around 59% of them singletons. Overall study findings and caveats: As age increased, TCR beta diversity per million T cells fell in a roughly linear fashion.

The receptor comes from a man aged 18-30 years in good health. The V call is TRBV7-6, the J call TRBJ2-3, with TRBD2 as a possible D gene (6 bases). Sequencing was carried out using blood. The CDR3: CASSRSGRAQDTQYF. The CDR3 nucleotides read TGTGCCAGCAGCCGTAGCGGTAGGGCACAAGATACGCAGTATTTT. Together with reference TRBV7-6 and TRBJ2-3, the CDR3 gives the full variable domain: GAGVSQSPRYKVTKRGQDVALRCDPISGHVSLYWYRQALGQGPEFLTYFNYEAQQDKSGLPNDRFSAERPEGSISTLTIQRTEQRDSAMYRCASSRSGRAQDTQYFGPGTRLTVL.